These 11 T cell receptor beta chains came from one sample sequenced in a study of T cells expressing NK-cell markers. TCRdb reprocessed the 5' RACE reads; each CDR3 protein has one entry and no DNA is given. Here the sample table reports fewer than 400,000 distinct CDR3 sequences. Sequenced: blood T cells: a sorted CD56 or NKG2C T cell subset, CD4+ or CD8+ T cells, or bulk PBMC T cells (not recorded which). These receptors were obtained from a man aged 18-70 years in good health.

The chain has TRBV5-4 and TRBJ2-7; TCRdb's D call, TRBD2, is unchecked because there is no DNA. The CDR3 is 15 residues long. Germline CDR1 is SGHNT and CDR2 is YYREEE (reference sequence). The CDR3 sequence is CASSLGGTRTYEQYF.

V usage is TRBV11-2 and J usage is TRBJ2-3; without DNA, the TCRdb call of TRBD2 cannot be checked. Germline-derived CDR1 and CDR2 are SGHAT and FQNNGV. There are 19 residues in the CDR3. Here the CDR3 reads CASMPPPGLAGGRTDTQYF. The variable domain in full, with the rest retrieved from reference TRBV11-2 and TRBJ2-3, is EAGVAQSPRYKIIEKRQSVAFWCNPISGHATLYWYQQILGQGPKLLIQFQNNGVVDDSQLPKDRFSAERLKGVDSTLKIQPAKLEDSAVYLCASMPPPGLAGGRTDTQYFGPGTRLTVL.

The chain has TRBV12-3 or TRBV12-4 and TRBJ1-2; TCRdb gives TRBD1 as the D gene, but with no DNA this cannot be confirmed. This CDR3 spans 15 amino acids. This chain's CDR3 is CASRESRTGDYGYTF.

This chain connects TRBV9 to TRBJ2-5; TCRdb proposes TRBD1, but this gene call is untestable without DNA. Germline V gene sequence: CDR1 SGDLS, CDR2 YYNGEE. This CDR3 has 16 amino acids. The CDR3 loop reads CASSLGGGAVMETQYF.

The CDR3 is CASNPGEIDEKLFF. The chain has TRBV5-1 and TRBJ1-4; TCRdb returns TRBD1, unconfirmable since there is no DNA. There are 14 residues in the CDR3. Germline CDR1 reads SGHRS; CDR2 reads YFSETQ.

The chain has TRBV12-3 or TRBV12-4 and TRBJ2-2; TCRdb selects TRBD1, and the lack of DNA leaves this call unchecked. The CDR3 has 15 amino acids. This chain's CDR3 is CASTTRRGNTGELFF.

The chain couples TRBV25-1 to TRBJ2-4. Per the germline V gene, CDR1 is MGHDK and CDR2 is SYGVNS. CDR3 size: 13 residues. Here the CDR3 reads CASSDGRRDIQYF.

The chain uses TRBV21-1 and TRBJ2-3; with no DNA, the TCRdb D assignment of TRBD2 cannot be verified. TRBV21-1 is a listed pseudogene. The CDR3 covers 17 residues. The CDR3 is CASSRGLAGGSTDTQYF.

This chain uses TRBV20-1 with TRBJ2-7. CDR3 size: 14 residues. CDR1 and CDR2 (germline): DFQATT, SNEGSKA (reference sequence). This chain's CDR3 is CSQVGVGVLYEQYF.

The V gene is TRBV6-5, the J gene TRBJ2-3; TCRdb outputs TRBD1, but without DNA this stays unchecked. Germline V lookup: CDR1 MNHEY, CDR2 SVGAGI. The CDR3 has 17 residues. This chain's CDR3 is CASSYSNGVRGADTQYF.

The chain carries TRBV12-3 or TRBV12-4 and TRBJ2-3; as DNA is missing, the TRBD2 call by TCRdb cannot be tested. This CDR3 has 14 residues. The CDR3 here is CASSLALRRDTQYF.